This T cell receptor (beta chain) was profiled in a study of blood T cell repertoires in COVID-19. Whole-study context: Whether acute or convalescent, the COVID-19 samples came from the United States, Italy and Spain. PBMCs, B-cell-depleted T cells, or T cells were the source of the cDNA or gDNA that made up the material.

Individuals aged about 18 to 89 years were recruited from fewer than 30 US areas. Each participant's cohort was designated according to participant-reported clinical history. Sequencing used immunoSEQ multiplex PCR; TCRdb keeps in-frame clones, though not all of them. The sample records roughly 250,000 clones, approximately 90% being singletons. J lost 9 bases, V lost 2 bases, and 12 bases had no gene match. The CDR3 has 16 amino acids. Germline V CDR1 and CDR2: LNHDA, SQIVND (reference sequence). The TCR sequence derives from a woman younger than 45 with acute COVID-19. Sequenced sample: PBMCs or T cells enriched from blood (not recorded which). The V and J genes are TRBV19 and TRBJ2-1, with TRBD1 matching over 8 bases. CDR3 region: CASSIFPQDRVLEQFF. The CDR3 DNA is TGTGCCAGTAGTATATTCCCCCAGGACAGGGTCCTTGAGCAGTTCTTC.